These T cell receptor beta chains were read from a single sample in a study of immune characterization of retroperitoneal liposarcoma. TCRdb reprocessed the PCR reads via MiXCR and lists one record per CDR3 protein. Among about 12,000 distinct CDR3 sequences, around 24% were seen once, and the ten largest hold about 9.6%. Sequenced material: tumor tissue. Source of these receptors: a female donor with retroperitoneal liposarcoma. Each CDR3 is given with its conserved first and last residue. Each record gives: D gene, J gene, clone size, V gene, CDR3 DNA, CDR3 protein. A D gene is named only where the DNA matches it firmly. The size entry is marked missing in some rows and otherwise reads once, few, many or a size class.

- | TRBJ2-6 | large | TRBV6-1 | TGTGCCAGCAAGCAGACCTCTGGGGCCAACGTCCTGACTTTC | CASKQTSGANVLTF
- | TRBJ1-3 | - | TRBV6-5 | TGTGCCAGCAGCAAGAATGAAAACACCATATATTTT | CASSKNENTIYF
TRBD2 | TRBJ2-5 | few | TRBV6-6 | TGTGCCAGCAGTTACCCGAGGGAGGGCCATTCCTACAATGAGCAGTACTTC | CASSYPREGHSYNEQYF
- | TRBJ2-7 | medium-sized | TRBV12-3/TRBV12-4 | TGTGCCAGCAGTTTAACGGCTTTCTGGGGCGATGAGCAGTACTTC | CASSLTAFWGDEQYF
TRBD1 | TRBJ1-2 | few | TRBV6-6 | TGTGCCAGCAGCTCGGACAGGGGCTATGGCTACACCTTC | CASSSDRGYGYTF
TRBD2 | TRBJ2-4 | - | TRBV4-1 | TGCGCCAGCAGCCAAGGGACTAGCAACATTCAGTACTTC | CASSQGTSNIQYF
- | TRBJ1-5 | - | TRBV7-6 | TGTGCCAGCAGCTCCCCGGGTCCAAATCAGCCCCAGCATTTT | CASSSPGPNQPQHF
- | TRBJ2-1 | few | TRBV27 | TGTGCCAGCAGTTTAGAGCCAGCTAGCTCCTACAATGAGCAGTTCTTC | CASSLEPASSYNEQFF
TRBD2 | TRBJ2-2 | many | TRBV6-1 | TGTGCCAGCAGTGGGACTAGCGGGAGGACGGACACCGGGGAGCTGTTTTTT | CASSGTSGRTDTGELFF
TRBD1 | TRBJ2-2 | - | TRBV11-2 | TGTGCCAGCAGCGGCTTGGACAGGGAAAACACCGGGGAGCTGTTTTTT | CASSGLDRENTGELFF
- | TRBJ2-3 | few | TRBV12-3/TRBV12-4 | TGTGCCAGCAGTGTAGACGGTAGTACGCAGTATTTT | CASSVDGSTQYF
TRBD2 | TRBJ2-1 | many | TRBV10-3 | TGTGCCATCAGTGCGCGGGCGACTAGCGGGAGGAGTGAGCAGTTCTTC | CAISARATSGRSEQFF